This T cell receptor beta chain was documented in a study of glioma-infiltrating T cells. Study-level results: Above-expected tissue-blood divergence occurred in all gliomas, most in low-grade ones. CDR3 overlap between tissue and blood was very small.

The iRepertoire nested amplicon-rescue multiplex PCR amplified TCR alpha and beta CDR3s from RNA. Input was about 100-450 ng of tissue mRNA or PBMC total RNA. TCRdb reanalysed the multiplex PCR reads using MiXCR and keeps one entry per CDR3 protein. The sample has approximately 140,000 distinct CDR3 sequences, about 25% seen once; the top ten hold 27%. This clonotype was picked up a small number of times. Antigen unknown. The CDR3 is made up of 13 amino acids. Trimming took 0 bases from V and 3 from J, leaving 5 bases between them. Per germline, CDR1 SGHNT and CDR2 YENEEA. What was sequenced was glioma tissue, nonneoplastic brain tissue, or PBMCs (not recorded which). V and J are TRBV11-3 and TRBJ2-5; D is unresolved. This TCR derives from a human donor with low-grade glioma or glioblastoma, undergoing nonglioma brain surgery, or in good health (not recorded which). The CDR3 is CASSLDPEETQYF. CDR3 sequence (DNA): TGTGCCAGCAGCTTAGATCCGGAAGAGACCCAGTACTTC.